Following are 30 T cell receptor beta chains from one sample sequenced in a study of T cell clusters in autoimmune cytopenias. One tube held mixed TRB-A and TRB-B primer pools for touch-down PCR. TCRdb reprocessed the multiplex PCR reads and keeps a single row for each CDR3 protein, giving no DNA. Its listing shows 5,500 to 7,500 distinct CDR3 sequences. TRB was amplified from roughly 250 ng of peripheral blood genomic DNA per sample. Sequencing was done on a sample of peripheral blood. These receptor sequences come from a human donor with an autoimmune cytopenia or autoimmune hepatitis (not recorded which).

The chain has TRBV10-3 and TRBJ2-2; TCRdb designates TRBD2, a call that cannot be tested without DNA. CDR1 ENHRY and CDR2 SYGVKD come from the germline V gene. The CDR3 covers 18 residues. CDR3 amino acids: CAISESTPSGPNTGELFF.

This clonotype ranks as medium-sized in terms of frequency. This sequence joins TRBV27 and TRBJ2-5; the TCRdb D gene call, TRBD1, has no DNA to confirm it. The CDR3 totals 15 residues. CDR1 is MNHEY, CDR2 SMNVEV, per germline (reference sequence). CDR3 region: CASISRAGSLETQYF.

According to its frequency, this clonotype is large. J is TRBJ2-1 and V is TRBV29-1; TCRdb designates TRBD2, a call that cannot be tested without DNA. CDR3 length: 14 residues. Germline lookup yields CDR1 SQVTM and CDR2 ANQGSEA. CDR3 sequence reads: CSVERPGSYNEQFF.

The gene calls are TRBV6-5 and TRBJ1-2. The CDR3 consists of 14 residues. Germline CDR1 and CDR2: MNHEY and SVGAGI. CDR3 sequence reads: CASSDFGQAYGYTF.

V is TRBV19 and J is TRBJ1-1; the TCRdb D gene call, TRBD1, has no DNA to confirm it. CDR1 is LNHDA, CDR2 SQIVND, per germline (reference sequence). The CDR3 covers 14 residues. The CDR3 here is CASSNQGTLSKAFF.

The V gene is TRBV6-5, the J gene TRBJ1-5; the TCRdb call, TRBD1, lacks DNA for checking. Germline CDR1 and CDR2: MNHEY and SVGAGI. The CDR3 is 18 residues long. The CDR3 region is CASSYPPLDRGTNQPQHF.

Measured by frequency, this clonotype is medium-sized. The CDR3 is CASSIVGDNEQFF. The V and J genes are TRBV19 and TRBJ2-1. This CDR3 has 13 amino acids. Germline CDR1 is LNHDA and CDR2 is SQIVND (reference sequence).

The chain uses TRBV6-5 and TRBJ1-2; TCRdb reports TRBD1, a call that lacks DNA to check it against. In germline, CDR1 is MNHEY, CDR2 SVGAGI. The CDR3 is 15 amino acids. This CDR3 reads CASSYSGQGGYGYTF.

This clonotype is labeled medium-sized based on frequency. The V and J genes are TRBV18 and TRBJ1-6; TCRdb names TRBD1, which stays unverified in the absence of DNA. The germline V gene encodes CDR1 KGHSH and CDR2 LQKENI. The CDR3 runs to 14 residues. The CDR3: CASSPGQYNSPLHF.

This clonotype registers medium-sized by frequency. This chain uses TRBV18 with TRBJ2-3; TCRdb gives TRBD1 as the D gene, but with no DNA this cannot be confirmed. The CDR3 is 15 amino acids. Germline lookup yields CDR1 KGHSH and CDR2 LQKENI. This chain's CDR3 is CASSATVGSTDTQYF. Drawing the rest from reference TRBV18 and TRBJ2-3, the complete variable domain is NAGVMQNPRHLVRRRGQEARLRCSPMKGHSHVYWYRQLPEEGLKFMVYLQKENIIDESGMPKERFSAEFPKEGPSILRIQQVVRGDSAAYFCASSATVGSTDTQYFGPGTRLTVL.

The CDR3 here is CARRIPGQLNTGELFF. J is TRBJ2-2 and V is TRBV18; the TRBD1 assignment by TCRdb is unverifiable without DNA. This CDR3 is 16 amino acids long. Germline CDR1 KGHSH, CDR2 LQKENI.

CDR3: CASSYSEAHSGTNQPQHF. This chain joins TRBV6-6 and TRBJ1-5. CDR3 size: 18 residues. CDR1 is MNHNY and CDR2 is SVGAGI in the germline V gene (reference sequence).

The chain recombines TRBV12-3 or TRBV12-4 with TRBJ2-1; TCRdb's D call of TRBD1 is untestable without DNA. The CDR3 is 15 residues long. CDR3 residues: CASSLGRPGVDEQFF.

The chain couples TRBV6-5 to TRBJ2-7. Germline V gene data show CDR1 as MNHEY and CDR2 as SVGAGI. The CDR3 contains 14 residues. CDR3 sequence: CASSYDWASYEQYF.

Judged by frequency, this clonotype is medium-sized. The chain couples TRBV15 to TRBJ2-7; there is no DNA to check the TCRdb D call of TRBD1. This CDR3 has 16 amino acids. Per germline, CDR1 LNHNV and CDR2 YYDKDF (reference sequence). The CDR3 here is CATSTNPPGQGAEQYF.

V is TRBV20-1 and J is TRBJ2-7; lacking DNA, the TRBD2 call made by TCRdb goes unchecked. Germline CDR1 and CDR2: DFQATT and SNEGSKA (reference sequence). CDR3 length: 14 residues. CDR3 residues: CSASRSGGTYEQYF.

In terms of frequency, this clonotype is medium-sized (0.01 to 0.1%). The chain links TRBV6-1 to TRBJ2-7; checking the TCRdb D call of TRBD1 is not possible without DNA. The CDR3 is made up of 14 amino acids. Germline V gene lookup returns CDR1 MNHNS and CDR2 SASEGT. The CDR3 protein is CASIGTGEGYEQYF.

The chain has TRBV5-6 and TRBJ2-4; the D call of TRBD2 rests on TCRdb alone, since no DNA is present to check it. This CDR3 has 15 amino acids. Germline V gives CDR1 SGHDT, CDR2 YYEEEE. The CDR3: CASSRPGGTKNIQYF.

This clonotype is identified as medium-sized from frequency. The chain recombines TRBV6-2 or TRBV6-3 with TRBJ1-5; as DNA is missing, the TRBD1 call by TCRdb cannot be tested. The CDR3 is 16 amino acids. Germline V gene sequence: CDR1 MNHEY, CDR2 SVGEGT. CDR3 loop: CASSAYPGPQSQPQHF.

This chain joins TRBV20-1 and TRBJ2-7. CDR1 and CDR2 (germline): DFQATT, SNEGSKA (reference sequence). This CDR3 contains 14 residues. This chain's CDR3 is CSARVLRGSYEQYF.

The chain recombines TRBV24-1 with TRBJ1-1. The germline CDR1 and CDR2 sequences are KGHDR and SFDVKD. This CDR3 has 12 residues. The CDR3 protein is CATSDLSGEAFF.

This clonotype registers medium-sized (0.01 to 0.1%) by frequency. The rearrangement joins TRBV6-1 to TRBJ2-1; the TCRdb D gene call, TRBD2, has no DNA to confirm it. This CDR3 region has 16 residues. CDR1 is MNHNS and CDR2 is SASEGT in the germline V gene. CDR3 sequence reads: CASSTKTSDPPNEQFF.

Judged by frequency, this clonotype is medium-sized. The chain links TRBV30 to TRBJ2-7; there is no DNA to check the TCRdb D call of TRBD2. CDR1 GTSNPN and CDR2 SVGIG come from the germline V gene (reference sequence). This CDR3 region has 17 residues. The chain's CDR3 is CAWNPDKGLAGIYEQYF.

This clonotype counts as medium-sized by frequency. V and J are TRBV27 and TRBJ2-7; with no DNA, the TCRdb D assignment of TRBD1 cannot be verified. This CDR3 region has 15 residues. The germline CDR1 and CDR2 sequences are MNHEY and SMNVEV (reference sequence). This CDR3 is CASRSPGQGSYEQYF.

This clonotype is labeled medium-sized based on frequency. CDR3 in amino acids: CATRDQGSYNSPLHF. This chain connects TRBV6-5 to TRBJ1-6; the D call from TCRdb, TRBD1, cannot be confirmed without DNA. CDR1 and CDR2 (germline): MNHEY, SVGAGI. This CDR3 comprises 15 residues.

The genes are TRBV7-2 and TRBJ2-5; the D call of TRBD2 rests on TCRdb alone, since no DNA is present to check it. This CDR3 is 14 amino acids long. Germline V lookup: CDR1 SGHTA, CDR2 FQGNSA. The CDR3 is CASSPRLAEETQYF.

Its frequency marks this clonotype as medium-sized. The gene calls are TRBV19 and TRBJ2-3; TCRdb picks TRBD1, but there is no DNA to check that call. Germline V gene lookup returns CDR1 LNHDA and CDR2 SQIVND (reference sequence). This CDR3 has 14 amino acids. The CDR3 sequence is CASGLAAPTDTQYF.

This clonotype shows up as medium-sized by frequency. The CDR3 region is CASSHVGSNTGELFF. The chain links TRBV6-5 to TRBJ2-2. Looked up from germline, CDR1 is MNHEY and CDR2 is SVGAGI. The CDR3 totals 15 residues.

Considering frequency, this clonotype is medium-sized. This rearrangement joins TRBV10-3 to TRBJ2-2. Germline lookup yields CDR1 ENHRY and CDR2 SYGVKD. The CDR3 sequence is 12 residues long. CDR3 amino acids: CATKTDTGELFF.

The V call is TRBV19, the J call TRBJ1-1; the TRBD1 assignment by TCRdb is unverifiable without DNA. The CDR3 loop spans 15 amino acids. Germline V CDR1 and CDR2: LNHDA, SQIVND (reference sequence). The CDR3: CATNSGTGFFTEAFF. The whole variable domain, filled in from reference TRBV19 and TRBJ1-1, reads DGGITQSPKYLFRKEGQNVTLSCEQNLNHDAMYWYRQDPGQGLRLIYYSQIVNDFQKGDIAEGYSVSREKKESFPLTVTSAQKNPTAFYLCATNSGTGFFTEAFFGQGTRLTVV.